Sequencing of this TCR beta chain was carried out in a study of blood T cell repertoires in COVID-19. Looking at the study overall: COVID-19 samples, acute and convalescent, were from the United States, Italy and Spain. Sample material is recorded as cDNA or gDNA derived from T cells, B-cell-depleted T cells, or PBMCs.

CDR1 is KGHSH and CDR2 is LQKENI in the germline V gene. V gave up 2 bases and J gave up 5 bases, with 6 bases separating them. The CDR3 length is 12 residues. This clone was counted only a few times. Study processing details: Estimated nucleated cell counts came from reference gene primer amplification. Libraries were prepared by immunoSEQ multiplex PCR; TCRdb keeps only in-frame clonotypes and omits some of them. The V and J calls and the clone size are those of that table, but D and trimming were determined from the DNA. The repertoire holds more than 85,000 clones, with 80% to 90% as singletons. This clonotype originated in a man between 35 and 55 years old with active or convalescent COVID-19. Specimen: peripheral blood. V gene TRBV18 combines with J gene TRBJ1-1; D is undetermined. DNA of the CDR3: TGTGCCAGCTCACCAGGGGAGACTGAAGCTTTCTTT. Protein: CASSPGETEAFF.